This TCR beta chain was sequenced during a study of early T cells in non-severe SARS-CoV-2 infection. V lost 1 base and J 8 bases, leaving 6 bases between the germline ends. Germline V gene sequence: CDR1 MRHNA, CDR2 SNTAGT. The CDR3 runs to 12 residues. Via MiXCR, TCRdb re-called the 5' RACE reads, giving one row per CDR3 protein. The sample includes tens of thousands of distinct CDR3 sequences, roughly 10% of them seen just once. This TCR was recovered from an adult who was a healthcare worker with PCR-confirmed SARS-CoV-2 infection or an uninfected control (not recorded which). The chain has TRBV6-4 and TRBJ2-1; D not resolved. The sample comprised whole blood. In DNA, the CDR3 is TGTGCCAGCAGTGACTACGGCCATGAGCAGTTCTTC. Translation gives CASSDYGHEQFF.